These T cell receptor beta chains were read from a single sample in a study of blood T cell repertoires in COVID-19. Repertoires were generated with immunoSEQ multiplex PCR, while TCRdb's copy carries only in-frame clones and drops some. The sample shows about 140,000 clones, around four fifths of them seen only once. The specimen was PBMCs or T cells enriched from blood (not recorded which). The receptor source for this set is a man aged 65-85 years who had been exposed to COVID-19. CDR3s include the opening cysteine and the closing phenylalanine or tryptophan. The order of the fields is V gene, J gene, D gene, clone size, CDR3 DNA, CDR3 protein. D genes are given only for firm matches. Some rows mark clone size as missing; the rest say once, few, many or name a class of expanded clone.

TRBV7-2	TRBJ1-1	NA	NA	TGTGCCAGCAGCACCCGGACAGCGAACACTGAAGCTTTCTTT	CASSTRTANTEAFF
TRBV28	TRBJ1-4	NA	NA	TGTGCCAGCAGTTTAACAGGGAGTGATGAAAAACTGTTTTTT	CASSLTGSDEKLFF
TRBV30	TRBJ1-5	NA	NA	TGTGCCTGGAGTCCTACAGGGCTGAATCAGCCCCAGCATTTT	CAWSPTGLNQPQHF
TRBV5-1	TRBJ1-5	TRBD1	NA	TGCGCCAGCAGCTGGGGAACAGGGGAACGTCAGCCCCAGCATTTT	CASSWGTGERQPQHF
TRBV5-1	TRBJ1-1	TRBD1	NA	TGCGCCAGCAGCGTGGGACAGCCGAACACTGAAGCTTTCTTT	CASSVGQPNTEAFF
TRBV6-5	TRBJ1-2	NA	once	TGTGCCAGCGCTGGGGGGGGCGAGTATGGCTACACCTTC	CASAGGGEYGYTF
TRBV12-5	TRBJ1-5	TRBD1	few	TGTGCTAGTTGCGAGGGACAGGGGGTTGCTGAGCCCCAGCATTTT	CASCEGQGVAEPQHF
TRBV28	TRBJ1-2	NA	NA	TGTGCCGTAAGGAGGCAGGGGAACTATGGCTACACCTTC	CAVRRQGNYGYTF
TRBV18	TRBJ1-4	NA	NA	TGTGCCAGCTCACGGGGCAGGCTAGTTGCAACTAATGAAAAACTGTTTTTT	CASSRGRLVATNEKLFF
TRBV30	TRBJ2-1	NA	once	TGTGCCTGGGAGGGGGTGCGCAATGAGCAGTTCTTC	CAWEGVRNEQFF
TRBV4-3	TRBJ2-6	NA	few	TGCGCCAGCAGCCGCCTCATAGAGGCCAACGTCCTGACTTTC	CASSRLIEANVLTF
TRBV11-2	TRBJ2-1	TRBD2	NA	TGTGCCAGCAGCCGGGAGGTGGGGGAGCAGTTCTTC	CASSREVGEQFF
TRBV7-3	TRBJ1-1	NA	NA	TGTGCCAGCAGCTTGGTGGGGGACTTGAACACTGAAGCTTTCTTT	CASSLVGDLNTEAFF
TRBV4-3	TRBJ2-2	NA	NA	TGCGCCAGCAGCCCAGGAGGAAGGAACGGGGAGCTGTTTTTT	CASSPGGRNGELFF
TRBV4-1	TRBJ1-2	NA	few	TGCGCCAGCAGCCAAGGGGGAGGCCCCGTCTATGGCTACACCTTC	CASSQGGGPVYGYTF
TRBV5-1	TRBJ1-1	TRBD1	NA	TGCGCCAGCAGCTTGGAGGACAGGGTAATGAACACTGAAGCTTTCTTT	CASSLEDRVMNTEAFF
TRBV7-2	TRBJ1-2	NA	NA	TGTGCCAGCGGTCCCCACGGGGGTCGAGGCTACACCTTC	CASGPHGGRGYTF
TRBV15	TRBJ2-1	TRBD2	NA	TGTGCCACCAGCCCAGGTAGAGCGGGAGTGAACAATGAGCAGTTCTTC	CATSPGRAGVNNEQFF
TRBV4-3	TRBJ1-5	NA	NA	TGCGCCAGCAGCCCAAGTAACACGCTCAATCAGCCCCAGCATTTT	CASSPSNTLNQPQHF
TRBV5-1	TRBJ2-3	NA	NA	TGCGCCAGCAGCTTGGGAACTACCGCAGATACGCAGTATTTT	CASSLGTTADTQYF
TRBV7-2	TRBJ1-1	NA	NA	TGTGCCAGCAGCTTAATGGGGATTAGCGGCACTGAAGCTTTCTTT	CASSLMGISGTEAFF
TRBV3-1/TRBV3-2	TRBJ2-1	TRBD2	NA	TGTGCCAGCAGCCAAGAAAGGGGACTAGCGGGGAGCTCCTACAATGAGCAGTTCTTC	CASSQERGLAGSSYNEQFF
TRBV7-2	TRBJ2-7	NA	NA	TGTGCCAGCAGCTTAGGGGTTAGCGGCAACGAGCAGTACTTC	CASSLGVSGNEQYF
TRBV7-9	TRBJ1-4	NA	few	TGTGCCAGCAGCCCGGCAGAGGCAACTAATGAAAAACTGTTTTTT	CASSPAEATNEKLFF
TRBV5-1	TRBJ1-2	TRBD1	NA	TGCGCCAGCAGCCTGGGACAGAGAGTCTATGGCTACACCTTC	CASSLGQRVYGYTF
TRBV28	TRBJ1-6	TRBD1	NA	TGTGCCAGCAGTTTTTCCGGGACAGGGGGCACAAAAAATTCACCCCTCCACTTT	CASSFSGTGGTKNSPLHF
TRBV30	TRBJ1-4	TRBD1	NA	TGTGCCTGGAGTTCCGGGACAGGGGATGAAAAACTGTTTTTT	CAWSSGTGDEKLFF
TRBV9	TRBJ2-3	NA	NA	TGTGCCAGCAGCTCCTTAAAGGGGGGAGGGAGAACAGATACGCAGTATTTT	CASSSLKGGGRTDTQYF
TRBV27	TRBJ2-7	NA	NA	TGTGCCAGCACCCCCCATGCAGGTACCTACGAGCAGTACTTC	CASTPHAGTYEQYF
TRBV3-1/TRBV3-2	TRBJ1-5	NA	NA	TGTGCCAGCAGCCAAGAAGCAGGTCCGGCCCAGCCCCAGCATTTT	CASSQEAGPAQPQHF
TRBV2	TRBJ2-7	NA	NA	TGTGCCAGCGTCCCCACTAGCACGATATCCTACGAGCAGTACTTC	CASVPTSTISYEQYF
TRBV5-1	TRBJ2-1	TRBD1	NA	TGCGCCAGCAGCCCGGGACAGGGGGATGAGCAGTTCTTC	CASSPGQGDEQFF
TRBV19	TRBJ2-7	TRBD1	NA	TGTGCCAGTAGTACCCCCGGGACAGCCATTTACGAGCAGTACTTC	CASSTPGTAIYEQYF
TRBV30	TRBJ1-5	NA	NA	TGTGCCTGGGGAGAGGTACAGGGCCATCAGCCCCAGCATTTT	CAWGEVQGHQPQHF
TRBV5-1	TRBJ2-3	TRBD2	once	TGCGCCAGCAGCTCTTCTAGCGGGATGACAGATACGCAGTATTTT	CASSSSSGMTDTQYF
TRBV30	TRBJ1-1	NA	once	TGTGCCTGGAGCCCCAACGGAGGGACTGAAGCTTTCTTT	CAWSPNGGTEAFF
TRBV7-2	TRBJ2-7	TRBD2	NA	TGTGCCAGCAGCTTAGCGCAGGGACTAGCATTATACGAGCAGTACTTC	CASSLAQGLALYEQYF